A single count supports the clone carrying this T cell receptor beta chain. Repertoires were generated with immunoSEQ multiplex PCR, while TCRdb's copy carries only in-frame clones and drops some. The sample has some 28,000 clones, roughly nine tenths seen once; the top ten hold around 0.59%. These data belong to a study of T cell changes during pregnancy in multiple sclerosis. V lost 1 base and J lost 4, with 16 bases in between. Per germline, CDR1 KGHSY and CDR2 FQNENV. The CDR3 has 16 amino acids. The receptor was derived from a female donor in good health, enrolled as a control in a pregnancy study. The specimen was CD4+ T cells from peripheral blood mononuclear cells, collected in the first trimester of pregnancy. The V call is TRBV16, the J call TRBJ1-1; D gene ambiguous. CDR3 amino acids: CASSQFEGGLATEAFF. The DNA of the CDR3 is TGTGCCAGCAGCCAATTCGAGGGAGGGTTAGCCACTGAAGCTTTCTTT.